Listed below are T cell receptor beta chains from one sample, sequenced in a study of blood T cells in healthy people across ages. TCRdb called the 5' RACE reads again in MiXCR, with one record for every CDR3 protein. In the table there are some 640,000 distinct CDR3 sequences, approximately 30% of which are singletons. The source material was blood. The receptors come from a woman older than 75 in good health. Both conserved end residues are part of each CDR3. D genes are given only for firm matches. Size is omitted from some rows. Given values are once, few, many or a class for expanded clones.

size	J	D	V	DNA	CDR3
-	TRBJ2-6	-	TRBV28	TGTGCCAGCAGCACTCCGAGAGGGTGGGACTCTGGGGCCAACGTCCTGACTTTC	CASSTPRGWDSGANVLTF
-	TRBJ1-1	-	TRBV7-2	TGTGCCAGCAGCTTCGCGACAGGCAGTGAAGCTTTCTTT	CASSFATGSEAFF
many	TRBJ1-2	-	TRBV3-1	TGTGCCAGCAGCCAGCCCGGCCGGCGAGGGAATGGCTACACCTTC	CASSQPGRRGNGYTF
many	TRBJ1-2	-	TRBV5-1	TGCGCCAGCAGCACCGGACAGTACTTGTATGGCTACACCTTC	CASSTGQYLYGYTF
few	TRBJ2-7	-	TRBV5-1	TGCGCCAGCAGCTGTCGGAGGAGCTCCTACGAGCAGTACTTC	CASSCRRSSYEQYF
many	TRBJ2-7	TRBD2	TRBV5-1	TGCGCCAGCAGCTTGCGGAGTAGCGGGGGAGTAGCCTACGAGCAGTACTTC	CASSLRSSGGVAYEQYF
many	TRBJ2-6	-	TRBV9	TGTGCCAGCAGCCCCCACCTAGGAGGGACGGGGGCCAACGTCCTGACTTTC	CASSPHLGGTGANVLTF
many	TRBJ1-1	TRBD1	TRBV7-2	TGTGCCAGCAGCGGACCCGGGACAGTTGCTTTCTTT	CASSGPGTVAFF
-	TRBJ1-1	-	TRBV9	TGTGCCAGCAGCGTAGCCCCGGGGAGGACTGAAGCTTTCTTT	CASSVAPGRTEAFF
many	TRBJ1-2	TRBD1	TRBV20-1	TGCAGTGCTAGAGACGTTACAGGGGGAGGCTACACCTTC	CSARDVTGGGYTF
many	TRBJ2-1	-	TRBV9	TGTGCCAGCAGCGTAGTTGATGGGGCTGAGCAGTTCTTC	CASSVVDGAEQFF
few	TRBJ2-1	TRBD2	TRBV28	TGTGCCAGCAGTTCTTGGACTAGCGCCTCCTACAATGAGCAGTTCTTC	CASSSWTSASYNEQFF
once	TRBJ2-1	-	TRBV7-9	TGTGCCAGCAGCTTATGGGGGGACATTGAGCAGTTCTTC	CASSLWGDIEQFF
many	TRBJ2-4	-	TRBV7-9	TGTGCCAGCAGCTTAGTGGAAGGCAAAAACATTCAGTACTTC	CASSLVEGKNIQYF
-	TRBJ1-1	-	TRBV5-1	TGCGCCAGCAGCCCCGCCAGCCTGAACACTGAAGCTTTCTTT	CASSPASLNTEAFF
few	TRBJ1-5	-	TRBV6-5	TGTGCCAGCAAGACCCGATTCGAGGGCAGCAATCAGCCCCAGCATTTT	CASKTRFEGSNQPQHF
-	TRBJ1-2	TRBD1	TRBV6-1	TGTGCCAGCAAAAACGCCGGGACAGGGGGTCGCGACTATGGCTACACCTTC	CASKNAGTGGRDYGYTF
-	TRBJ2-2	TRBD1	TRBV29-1	TGCAGCGCCAGACAGGGGGCAGGCACCGGGGAGCTGTTTTTT	CSARQGAGTGELFF
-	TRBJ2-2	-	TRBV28	TGTGCCAGCAGTACCCTTTATCCCGGGGAGCTGTTTTTT	CASSTLYPGELFF
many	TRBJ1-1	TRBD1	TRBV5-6	TGTGCCAGCAGCTGGGACAGTGAAGCTTTCTTT	CASSWDSEAFF
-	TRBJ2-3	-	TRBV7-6	TGTGCCAGCAGCTTAAATCCGACTTATACGCAGTATTTT	CASSLNPTYTQYF
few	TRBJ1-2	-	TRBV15	TGTGCCACCGGCAGGGCAAACTATGGCTACACCTTC	CATGRANYGYTF
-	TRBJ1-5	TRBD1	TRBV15	TGTGCCACCAGGGCGGACAGGGTGAGCAATCAGCCCCAGCATTTT	CATRADRVSNQPQHF
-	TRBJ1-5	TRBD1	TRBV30	TGTACCTGGAGCGGGGACAGGTCCCTAATCAATCAGCCCCAGCATTTT	CTWSGDRSLINQPQHF
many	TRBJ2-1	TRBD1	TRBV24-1	TGTGCCACCAGTGATCCGGGACAGGGGGCGAGCAATGAGCAGTTCTTC	CATSDPGQGASNEQFF
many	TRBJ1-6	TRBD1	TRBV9	TGTGCCAGCAGCACAGTGACAGGGCACCCCCTCCACTTT	CASSTVTGHPLHF
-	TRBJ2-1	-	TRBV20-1	TGCAGTGCCCTACGGGGGGCCGGGTACAATGAGCAGTTCTTC	CSALRGAGYNEQFF
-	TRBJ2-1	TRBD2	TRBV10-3	TGTGCCATCAGCCCGGGACTAGCGGGTGATGAGCAGTTCTTC	CAISPGLAGDEQFF
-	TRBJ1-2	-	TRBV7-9	TGTGCCAGCAGCTTAGTCGACCATGGCTACACCTTC	CASSLVDHGYTF
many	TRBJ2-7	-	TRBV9	TGTGCCAGCAGCGGACGTTACCCACTTTCCTACGAGCAGTACTTC	CASSGRYPLSYEQYF
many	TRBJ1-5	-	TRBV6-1	TGTGCCAGCAGTGAACAGACAGGTCGCAATCAGCCCCAGCATTTT	CASSEQTGRNQPQHF
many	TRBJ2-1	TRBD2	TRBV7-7	TGTGCCAGCAGCCCGACGGGGGGATACAATGAGCAGTTCTTC	CASSPTGGYNEQFF
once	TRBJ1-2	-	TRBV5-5	TGTGCCAGCAGCTTGGAGAGTGACAGTTATTGCTATGGCTACACCTTC	CASSLESDSYCYGYTF
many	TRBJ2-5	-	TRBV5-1	TGCGCCAGCAGCGGCGGACAAGAGGAAGAGACCCAGTACTTC	CASSGGQEEETQYF
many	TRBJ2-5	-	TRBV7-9	TGTGCCAGCGCGCGCCCGGGGGAGACCCAGTACTTC	CASARPGETQYF
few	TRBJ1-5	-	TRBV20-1	TGCAGTGCGAGAGGGGGGCGAGGCAATCAGCCCCAGCATTTT	CSARGGRGNQPQHF
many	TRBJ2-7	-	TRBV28	TGTGCCAGCAAAGTTGGGGGGAACTCCTACGAGCAGTACTTC	CASKVGGNSYEQYF
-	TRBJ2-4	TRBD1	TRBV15	TGTGCCACCAGCAGAAAATTACCGGGACAGGAAAACATTCAGTACTTC	CATSRKLPGQENIQYF
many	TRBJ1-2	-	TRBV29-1	TGCAGCGTTGACGAGGGAAACTATGGCTACACCTTC	CSVDEGNYGYTF
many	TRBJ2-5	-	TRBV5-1	TGCGCCAGCAGCTATGGCGGGACCGGGGGCCAAGAGACCCAGTACTTC	CASSYGGTGGQETQYF
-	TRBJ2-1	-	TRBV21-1	-	CASAWGPGTAHEQFF
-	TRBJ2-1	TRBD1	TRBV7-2	TGTGCCAGCAGTTTAGGGACAGGGGATGAGCAGTTCTTC	CASSLGTGDEQFF
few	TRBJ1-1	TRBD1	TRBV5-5	TGTGCCAGCAGCTATGGGGGGGACAGGAGGAACACTGAAGCTTTCTTT	CASSYGGDRRNTEAFF
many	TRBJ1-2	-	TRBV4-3	TGCGCCAGCAGCCAAGCAGGGGACAAGTATGGCTACACCTTC	CASSQAGDKYGYTF
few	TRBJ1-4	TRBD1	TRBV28	TGTGCCAGCAGTCAGGACAGGGGTAATGAAAAACTGTTTTTT	CASSQDRGNEKLFF
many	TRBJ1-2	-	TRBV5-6	TGTGCCAGCAGCTTGTACAGGCATAACTATGGCTACACCTTC	CASSLYRHNYGYTF
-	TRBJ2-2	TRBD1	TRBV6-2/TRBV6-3	TGTGCCAGCAGCCCTGCCCGGACAGGGTACACCGGGGAGCTGTTTTTT	CASSPARTGYTGELFF
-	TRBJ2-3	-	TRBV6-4	TGTGCCAGCAGTGACTCTTCAGTGAGCACAGATACGCAGTATTTT	CASSDSSVSTDTQYF
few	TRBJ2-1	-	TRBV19	TGTGCCAGTAGTATCGGGGGCCGGTCCAATGAGCAGTTCTTC	CASSIGGRSNEQFF